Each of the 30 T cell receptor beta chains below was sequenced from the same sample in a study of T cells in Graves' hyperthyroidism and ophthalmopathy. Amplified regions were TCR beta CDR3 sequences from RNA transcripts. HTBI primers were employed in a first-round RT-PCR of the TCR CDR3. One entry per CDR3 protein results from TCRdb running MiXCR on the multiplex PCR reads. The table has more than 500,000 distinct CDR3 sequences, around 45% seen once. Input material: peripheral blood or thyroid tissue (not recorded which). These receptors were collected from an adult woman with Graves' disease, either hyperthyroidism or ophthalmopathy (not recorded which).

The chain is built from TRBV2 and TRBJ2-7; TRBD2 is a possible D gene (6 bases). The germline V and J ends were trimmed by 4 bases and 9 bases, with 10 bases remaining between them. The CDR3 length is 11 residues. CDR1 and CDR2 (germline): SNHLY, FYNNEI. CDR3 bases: TGTGCCAGCAGTGCGGGAGCAGGGCAGTACTTC. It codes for CASSAGAGQYF.

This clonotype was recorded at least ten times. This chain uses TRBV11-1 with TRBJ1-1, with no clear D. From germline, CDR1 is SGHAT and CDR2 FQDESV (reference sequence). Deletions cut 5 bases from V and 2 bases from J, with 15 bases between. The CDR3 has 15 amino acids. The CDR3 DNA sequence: TGTGCCAGCAGCCGATGGGCCCGAGACAACACTGAAGCTTTCTTT. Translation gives CASSRWARDNTEAFF.

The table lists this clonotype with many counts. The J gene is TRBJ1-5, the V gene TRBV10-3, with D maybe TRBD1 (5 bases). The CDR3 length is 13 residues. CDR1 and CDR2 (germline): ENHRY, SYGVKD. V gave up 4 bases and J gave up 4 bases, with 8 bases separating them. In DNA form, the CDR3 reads TGTGCCATCAGTGGCAGGGAGAATCAGCCCCAGCATTTT. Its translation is CAISGRENQPQHF.

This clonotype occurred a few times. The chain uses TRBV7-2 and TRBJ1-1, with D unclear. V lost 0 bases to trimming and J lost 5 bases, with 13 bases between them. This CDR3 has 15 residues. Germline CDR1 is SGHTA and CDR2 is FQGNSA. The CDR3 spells CASSLAGGVWTEAFF. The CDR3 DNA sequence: TGTGCCAGCAGCTTAGCGGGCGGGGTTTGGACTGAAGCTTTCTTT.

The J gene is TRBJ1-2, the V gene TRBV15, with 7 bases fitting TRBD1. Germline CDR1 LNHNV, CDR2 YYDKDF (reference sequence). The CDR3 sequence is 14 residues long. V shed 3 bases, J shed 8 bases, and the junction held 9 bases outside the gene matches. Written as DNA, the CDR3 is TGTGCCACCAGCAGCCCGGGACAGTCCTACGGCTACACCTTC. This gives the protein CATSSPGQSYGYTF.

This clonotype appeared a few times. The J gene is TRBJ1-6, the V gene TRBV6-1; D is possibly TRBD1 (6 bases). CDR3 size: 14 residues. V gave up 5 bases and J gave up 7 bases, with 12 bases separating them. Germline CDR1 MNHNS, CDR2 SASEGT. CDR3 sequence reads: CASSTGMHNSPLHF. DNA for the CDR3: TGTGCCAGCAGTACAGGGATGCACAATTCACCCCTCCACTTT.

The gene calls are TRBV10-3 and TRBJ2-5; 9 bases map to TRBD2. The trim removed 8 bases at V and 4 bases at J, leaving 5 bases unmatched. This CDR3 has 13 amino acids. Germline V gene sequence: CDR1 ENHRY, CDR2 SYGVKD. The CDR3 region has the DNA TGTGCCATCGGGGCTAGCGGGACAGAGACCCAGTACTTC. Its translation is CAIGASGTETQYF.

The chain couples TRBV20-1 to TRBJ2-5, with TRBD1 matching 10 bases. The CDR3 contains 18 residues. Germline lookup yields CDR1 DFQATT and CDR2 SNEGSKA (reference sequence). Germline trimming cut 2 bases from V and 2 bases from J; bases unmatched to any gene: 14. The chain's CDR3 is CSARRNNGGGQGQETQYF. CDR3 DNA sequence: TGCAGTGCTAGACGGAACAATGGTGGGGGACAGGGGCAAGAGACCCAGTACTTC.

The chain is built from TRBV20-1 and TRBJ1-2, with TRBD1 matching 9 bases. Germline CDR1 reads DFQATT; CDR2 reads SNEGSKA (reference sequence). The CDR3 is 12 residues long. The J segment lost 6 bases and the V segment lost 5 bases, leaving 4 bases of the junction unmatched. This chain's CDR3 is CSALQGADGYTF. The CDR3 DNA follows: TGCAGTGCTCTACAGGGGGCTGATGGCTACACCTTC.

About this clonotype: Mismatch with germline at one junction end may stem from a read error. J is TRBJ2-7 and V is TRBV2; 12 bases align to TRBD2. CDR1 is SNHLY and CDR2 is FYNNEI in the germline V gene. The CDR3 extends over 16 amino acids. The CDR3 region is CASSAPTSGSSYEQYF. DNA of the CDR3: TGCGCCAGCAGCGCCCCGACTAGCGGGAGCTCCTACGAGCAGTACTTC.

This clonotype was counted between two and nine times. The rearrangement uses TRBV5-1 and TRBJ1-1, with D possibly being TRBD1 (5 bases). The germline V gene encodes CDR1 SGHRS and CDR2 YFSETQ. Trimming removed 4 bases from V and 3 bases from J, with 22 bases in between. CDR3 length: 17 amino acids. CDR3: CASSVTVWAGEYTEAFF. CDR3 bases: TGCGCCAGCAGCGTGACAGTCTGGGCCGGGGAGTACACTGAAGCTTTCTTT.

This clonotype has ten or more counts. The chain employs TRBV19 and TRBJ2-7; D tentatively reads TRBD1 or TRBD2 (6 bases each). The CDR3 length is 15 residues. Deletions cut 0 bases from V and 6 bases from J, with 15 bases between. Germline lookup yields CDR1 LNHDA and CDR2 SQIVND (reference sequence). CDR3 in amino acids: CASSIDHGGRREQYF. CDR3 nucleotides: TGTGCCAGTAGTATAGATCACGGGGGCCGCCGCGAGCAGTACTTC.

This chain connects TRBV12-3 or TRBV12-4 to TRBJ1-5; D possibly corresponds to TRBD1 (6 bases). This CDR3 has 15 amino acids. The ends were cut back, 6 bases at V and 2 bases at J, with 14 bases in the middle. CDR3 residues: CASRDMTGGNQPQHF. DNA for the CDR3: TGTGCCAGCAGGGACATGACAGGTGGCAATCAGCCCCAGCATTTT.

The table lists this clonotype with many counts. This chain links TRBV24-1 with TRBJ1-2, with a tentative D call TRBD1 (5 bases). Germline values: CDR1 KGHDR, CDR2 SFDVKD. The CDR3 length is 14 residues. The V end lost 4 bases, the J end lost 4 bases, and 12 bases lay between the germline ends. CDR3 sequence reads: CATSDPGRSYGYTF. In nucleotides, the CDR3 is TGTGCCACCAGTGACCCGGGACGGTCCTATGGCTACACCTTC.

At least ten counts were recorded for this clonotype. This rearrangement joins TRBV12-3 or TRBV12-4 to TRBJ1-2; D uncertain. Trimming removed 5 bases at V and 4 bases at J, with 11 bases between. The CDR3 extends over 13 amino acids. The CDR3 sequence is CASSPSLVYGYTF. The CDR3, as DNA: TGTGCCAGCAGTCCTAGCTTAGTCTATGGCTACACCTTC.

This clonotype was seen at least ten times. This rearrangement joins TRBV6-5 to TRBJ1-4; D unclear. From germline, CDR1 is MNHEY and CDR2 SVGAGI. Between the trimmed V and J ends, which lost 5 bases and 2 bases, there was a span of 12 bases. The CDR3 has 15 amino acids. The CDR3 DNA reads TGTGCCAGCAGTCCGGGGTATCGGACTAATGAAAAACTGTTTTTT. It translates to CASSPGYRTNEKLFF.

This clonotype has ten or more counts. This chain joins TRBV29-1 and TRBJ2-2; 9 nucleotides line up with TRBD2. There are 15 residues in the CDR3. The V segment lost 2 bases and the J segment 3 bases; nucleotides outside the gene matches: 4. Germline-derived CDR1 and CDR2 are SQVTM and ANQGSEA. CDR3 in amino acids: CSVEFTSGHTGELFF. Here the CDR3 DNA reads TGCAGCGTTGAATTCACTAGCGGGCACACCGGGGAGCTGTTTTTT.

CDR3 loop: CARAGAGEKLFF. CDR3 DNA: TGTGCTAGAGCCGGAGCCGGGGAAAAACTGTTTTTT. V and J are TRBV2 and TRBJ1-4; D remains unclear. CDR1 is SNHLY, CDR2 FYNNEI, per germline. The CDR3 consists of 12 residues.

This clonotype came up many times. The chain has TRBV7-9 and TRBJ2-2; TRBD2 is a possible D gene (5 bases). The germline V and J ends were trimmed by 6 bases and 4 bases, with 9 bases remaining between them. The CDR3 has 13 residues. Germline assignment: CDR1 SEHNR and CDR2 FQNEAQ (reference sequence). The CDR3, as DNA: TGTGCCAGCAGGGGGAGAGGCACCGGGGAGCTGTTTTTT. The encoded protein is CASRGRGTGELFF.

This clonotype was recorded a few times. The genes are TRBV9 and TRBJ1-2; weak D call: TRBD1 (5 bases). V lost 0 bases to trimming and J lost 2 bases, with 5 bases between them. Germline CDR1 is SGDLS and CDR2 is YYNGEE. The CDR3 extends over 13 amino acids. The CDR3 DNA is TGTGCCAGCAGCGTAGGGACAAACTATGGCTACACCTTC. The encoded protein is CASSVGTNYGYTF.

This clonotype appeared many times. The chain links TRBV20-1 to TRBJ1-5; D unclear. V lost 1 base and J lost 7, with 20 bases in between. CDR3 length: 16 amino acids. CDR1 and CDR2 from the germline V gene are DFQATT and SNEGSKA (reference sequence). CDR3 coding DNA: TGCAGTGCTAGAGGGCCCATCGGGTCTCGCAGGCAGCCCCAGCATTTT. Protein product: CSARGPIGSRRQPQHF.

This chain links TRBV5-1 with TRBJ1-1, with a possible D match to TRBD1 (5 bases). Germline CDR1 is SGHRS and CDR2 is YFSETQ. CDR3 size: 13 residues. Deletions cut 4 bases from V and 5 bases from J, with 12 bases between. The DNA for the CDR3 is TGCGCCAGCAGCAATCCGGGGGGGACTGAAGCTTTCTTT. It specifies CASSNPGGTEAFF.

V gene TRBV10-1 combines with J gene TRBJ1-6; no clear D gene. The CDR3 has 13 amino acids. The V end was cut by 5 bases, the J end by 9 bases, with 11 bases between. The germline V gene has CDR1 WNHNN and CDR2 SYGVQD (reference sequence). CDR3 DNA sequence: TGCGCCAGCAGTTCTTCATCGGCTTCACCCCTCCACTTT. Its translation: CASSSSSASPLHF.

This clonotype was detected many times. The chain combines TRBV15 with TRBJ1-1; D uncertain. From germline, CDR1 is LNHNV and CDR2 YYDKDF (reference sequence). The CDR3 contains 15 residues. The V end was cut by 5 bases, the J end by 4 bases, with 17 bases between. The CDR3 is CATSSRRELITEAFF. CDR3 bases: TGTGCCACCAGCTCTCGGAGGGAACTGATCACTGAAGCTTTCTTT.

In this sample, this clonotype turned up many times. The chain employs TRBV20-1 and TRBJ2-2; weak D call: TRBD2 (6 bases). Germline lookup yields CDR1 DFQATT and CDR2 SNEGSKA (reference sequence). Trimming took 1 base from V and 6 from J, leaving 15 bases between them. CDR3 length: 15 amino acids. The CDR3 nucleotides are TGCAGTGCTAGAGGCTTATCGGGAGACGCCGGGGAGCTGTTTTTT. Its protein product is CSARGLSGDAGELFF.

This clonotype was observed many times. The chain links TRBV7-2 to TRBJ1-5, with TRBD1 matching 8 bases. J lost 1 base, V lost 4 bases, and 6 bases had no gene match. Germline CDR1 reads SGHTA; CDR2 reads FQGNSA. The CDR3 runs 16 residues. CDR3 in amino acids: CASSSRTGWSNQPQHF. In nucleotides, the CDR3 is TGTGCCAGCAGCTCCCGGACAGGGTGGAGCAATCAGCCCCAGCATTTT.

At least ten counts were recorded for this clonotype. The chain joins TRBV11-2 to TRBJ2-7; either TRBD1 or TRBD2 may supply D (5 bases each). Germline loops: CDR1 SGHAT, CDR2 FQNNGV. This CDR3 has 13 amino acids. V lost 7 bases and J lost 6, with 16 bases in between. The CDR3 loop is CASKPGTPGEQYF. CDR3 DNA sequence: TGTGCCAGCAAACCCGGGACGCCCGGCGAGCAGTACTTC.

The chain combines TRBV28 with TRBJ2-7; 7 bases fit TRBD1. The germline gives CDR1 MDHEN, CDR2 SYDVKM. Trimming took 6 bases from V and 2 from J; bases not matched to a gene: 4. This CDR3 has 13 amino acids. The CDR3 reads CASRGGQPYEQYF. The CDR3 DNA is TGTGCCAGCAGAGGGGGACAGCCCTACGAGCAGTACTTC.

The CDR3 DNA reads TGTGCCATCAGTGCCGCCTTGTCCGCAGAAGAGACCCAGTACTTC. Translated: CAISAALSAEETQYF. The genes are TRBV10-3 and TRBJ2-5; D is undetermined. The CDR3 consists of 15 residues. Trimming cost V 4 bases and J 3 bases, with 15 bases left between them. CDR1 and CDR2 from the germline V gene are ENHRY and SYGVKD.

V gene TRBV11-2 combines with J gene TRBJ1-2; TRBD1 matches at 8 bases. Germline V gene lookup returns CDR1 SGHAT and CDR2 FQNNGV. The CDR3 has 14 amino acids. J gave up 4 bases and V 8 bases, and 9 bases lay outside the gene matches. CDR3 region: CASGGQGVFYGYTF. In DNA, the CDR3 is TGTGCCAGCGGAGGACAGGGTGTATTCTATGGCTACACCTTC.